This T cell receptor (beta chain) appears in the sequencing data of a study of T cells in Graves' hyperthyroidism and ophthalmopathy. The J segment lost 2 bases and the V segment lost 4 bases, leaving 15 bases of the junction unmatched. The germline gives CDR1 SGHTS, CDR2 YDEGEE. CDR3 length: 19 residues. Comment on this clonotype: Antigen unknown.

Findings of the study overall: Ophthalmopathy was distinguished from stable hyperthyroidism by 13 V-J signatures. A median about 6.5 months before onset, the model predicted ophthalmopathy.

Diagnoses rested on clinical symptoms, serum thyroxine and TRAb, thyroid ultrasound and orbital computed tomography. The source of the PBMCs was around 9 ml of fresh peripheral blood. RNA transcripts yielded amplified TCR beta CDR3 regions. Initially, a first-round RT-PCR of the TCR CDR3 employed the HTBI primer set. TCRdb analysed the multiplex PCR reads with MiXCR anew, one entry per CDR3 protein. The sample gives 250,000 to 300,000 distinct CDR3 sequences, roughly 15% of which show up once; approximately 7.8% is in the top ten. The sequencing input was blood. This rearrangement joins TRBV5-8 to TRBJ2-3; 11 bases align to TRBD2. The TCR originated in a young woman with Graves' hyperthyroidism that later progressed to Graves' ophthalmopathy. The CDR3 nucleotides are TGTGCCAGCAGCCCCCGCACTAGCGGGAGAGGAGGGGCCACAGATACGCAGTATTTT. Translated, it gives CASSPRTSGRGGATDTQYF.